This TCR beta chain came from a study of T cells in Graves' hyperthyroidism and ophthalmopathy. General study points: Most thyroid clonotypes expanded above 0.001 appeared in blood too.

Looked up from germline, CDR1 is DFQATT and CDR2 is SNEGSKA (reference sequence). V lost 3 bases and J 1 base, leaving 12 bases between the germline ends. This CDR3 comprises 14 residues. Amplification yielded TCR beta CDR3 regions, with RNA transcripts as the source. Carried out on the TCR CDR3, a first-round RT-PCR used the HTBI primer set. A single record per CDR3 protein comes from TCRdb applying MiXCR to the multiplex PCR reads. This sample has approximately 330,000 distinct CDR3 sequences; roughly 23% occur once, and the top ten carry under 55%. The PBMCs were sourced from fresh peripheral blood (approximately 9 ml). For this clonotype: Its target is unknown.

The rearrangement uses TRBV20-1 and TRBJ1-1; no definite D call. The receptor was isolated from a woman in her forties or fifties with Graves' hyperthyroidism. Sequenced input: blood. The CDR3, as DNA: TGCAGTGCTAGTGCTTCAGCAGGGAACACTGAAGCTTTCTTT. The encoded protein is CSASASAGNTEAFF.